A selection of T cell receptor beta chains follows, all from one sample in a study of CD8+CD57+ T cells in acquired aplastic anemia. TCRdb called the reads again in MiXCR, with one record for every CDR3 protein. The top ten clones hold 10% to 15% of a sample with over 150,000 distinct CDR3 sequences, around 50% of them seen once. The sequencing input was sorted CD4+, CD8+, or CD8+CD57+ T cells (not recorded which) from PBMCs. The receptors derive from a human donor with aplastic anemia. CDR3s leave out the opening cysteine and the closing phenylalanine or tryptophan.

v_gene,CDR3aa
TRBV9,ASSPAASGRTYEQY
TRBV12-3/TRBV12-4,ASSKTGGISREF
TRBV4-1,ASSRPGTNLVQETQY
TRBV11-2,ASSLAPAGELF
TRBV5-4,ASSLDVVGTDTQY
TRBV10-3,AISGGGQGPTSTDTQY
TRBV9,ASSVGPGGETQY
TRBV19,ASRIAGYSSYNEQF
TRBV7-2,ASSLGGTSAYNEQF
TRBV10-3,AISSLRTGELF
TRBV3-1,ASSQGTGGVSYEQY
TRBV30,AWSAQRGSNYGYT
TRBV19,ASSTSGSQAYNEQF
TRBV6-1,ASELGGASSYEQY
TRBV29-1,SVAGGFTYEQY
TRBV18,ASSPNSGGANEQF
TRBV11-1,ASSPNPQVHSGNTIY
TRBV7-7,ASSLGVLYEQY
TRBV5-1,ASSLGDREKNEQY
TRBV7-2,ASSSSREETQY
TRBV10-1,ASERNLGDEQY
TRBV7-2,ASSSRTGVNQPQH
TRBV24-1,ATSVILGNTGELF
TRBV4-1,ASSQDLGRELF
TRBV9,ASSVVVDRSGYT
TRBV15,ATSPGVMNTEAF
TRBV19,ASSRMPGQGSYEQY
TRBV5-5,ASSSQGGEKLF
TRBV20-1,SASGLAGGRSYEQY
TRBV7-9,ASSRQDRQY
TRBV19,ASSKADSGNTIY
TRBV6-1,ASSRDRPDTQY
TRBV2,ASSETGNTGELF
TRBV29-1,SVDPGQGRYGYT
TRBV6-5,ASSYSITDETDTQY
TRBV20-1,SAGDRSYEQY
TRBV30,AWNKGGLNTGELF
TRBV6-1,ASSAMAEEKLF
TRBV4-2,ASSQDTGGRSPLH
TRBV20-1,SAKGTGQTNTEAF
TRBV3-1,ASSLRGLSGANVLA
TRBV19,ASRATGFHQPQH
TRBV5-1,ASSTGDRANLISYEQY
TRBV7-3,ASSLQGNQETQY
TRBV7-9,ASSATSNEQF
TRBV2,ASRGLAQSYNEQF
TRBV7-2,ASSFGQGVDGYT
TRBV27,ASWLRGDQETQY
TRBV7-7,ASSLVMGTEQH
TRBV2,ASSVGGSGANVLT
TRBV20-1,SAADGEETQY
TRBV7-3,ASSRAGGNEQF
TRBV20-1,SAQAGQVGDTQY
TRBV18,ASSPPVGEQY
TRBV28,ASREGARVDYGYT
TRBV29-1,SVDLLAGGLSATQY
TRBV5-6,ASSYRDTSAKNTQY
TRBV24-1,ATGKGHFGPSNQPQH
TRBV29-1,SVEDRDRAYGYT
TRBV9,ASNMGQGSYDEQS